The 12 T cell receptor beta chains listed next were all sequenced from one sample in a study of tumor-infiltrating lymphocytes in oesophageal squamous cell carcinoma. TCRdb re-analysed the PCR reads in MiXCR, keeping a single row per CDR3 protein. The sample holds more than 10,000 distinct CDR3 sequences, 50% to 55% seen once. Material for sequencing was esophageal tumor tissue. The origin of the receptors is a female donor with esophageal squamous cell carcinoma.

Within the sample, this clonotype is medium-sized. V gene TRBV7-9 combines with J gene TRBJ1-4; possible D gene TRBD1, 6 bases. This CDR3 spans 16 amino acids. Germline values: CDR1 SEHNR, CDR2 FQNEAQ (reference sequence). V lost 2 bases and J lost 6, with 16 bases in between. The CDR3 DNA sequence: TGTGCCAGCAGCTTACAAGCCGGGGGCTTTGATGAAAAACTGTTTTTT. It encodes CASSLQAGGFDEKLFF.

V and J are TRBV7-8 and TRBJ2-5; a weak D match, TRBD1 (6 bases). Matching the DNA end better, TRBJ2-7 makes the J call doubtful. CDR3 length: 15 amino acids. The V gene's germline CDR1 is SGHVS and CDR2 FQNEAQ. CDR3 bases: TGTGCCAGCAGCTTTAAACAGGGCCCATCCTACGAGCAGTACTTC. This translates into CASSFKQGPSYEQYF.

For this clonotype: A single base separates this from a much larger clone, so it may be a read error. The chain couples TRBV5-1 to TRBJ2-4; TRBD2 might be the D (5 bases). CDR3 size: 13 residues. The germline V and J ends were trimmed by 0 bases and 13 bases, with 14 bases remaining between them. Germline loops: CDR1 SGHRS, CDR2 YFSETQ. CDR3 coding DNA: TGCGCCAGCAGCTTGGGGACTTACAATGAGCAGTACTTC. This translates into CASSLGTYNEQYF.

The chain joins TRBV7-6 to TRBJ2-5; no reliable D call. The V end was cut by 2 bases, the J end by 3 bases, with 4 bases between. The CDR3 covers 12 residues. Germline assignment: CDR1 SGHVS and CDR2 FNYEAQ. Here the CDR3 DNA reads TGTGCCAGCAGCTTAACTAAAGAGACCCAGTACTTC. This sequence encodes CASSLTKETQYF. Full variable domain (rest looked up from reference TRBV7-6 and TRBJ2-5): GAGVSQSPRYKVTKRGQDVALRCDPISGHVSLYWYRQALGQGPEFLTYFNYEAQQDKSGLPNDRFSAERPEGSISTLTIQRTEQRDSAMYRCASSLTKETQYFGPGTRLLVL.

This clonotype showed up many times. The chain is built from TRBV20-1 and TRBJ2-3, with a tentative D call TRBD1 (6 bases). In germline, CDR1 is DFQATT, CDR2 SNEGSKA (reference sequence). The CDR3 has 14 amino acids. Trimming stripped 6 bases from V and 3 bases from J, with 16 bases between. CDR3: CSAYRGMGTDTQYF. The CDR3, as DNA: TGCAGTGCCTATAGGGGGATGGGAACAGATACGCAGTATTTT.

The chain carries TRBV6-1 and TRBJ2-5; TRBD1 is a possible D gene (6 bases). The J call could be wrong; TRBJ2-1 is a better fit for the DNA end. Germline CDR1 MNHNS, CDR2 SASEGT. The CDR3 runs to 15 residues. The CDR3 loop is CASKVNRATYNEQFF. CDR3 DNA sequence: TGTGCCAGCAAAGTCAACAGGGCTACCTACAATGAGCAGTTCTTC.

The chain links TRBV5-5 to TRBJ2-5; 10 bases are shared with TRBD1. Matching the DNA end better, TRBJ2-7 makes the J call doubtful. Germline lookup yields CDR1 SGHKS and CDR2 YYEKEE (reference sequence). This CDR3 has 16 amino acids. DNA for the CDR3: TGTGCCAGCAGCCGCATGGGACAGGGGTTATACTACGAGCAGTACTTC. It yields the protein CASSRMGQGLYYEQYF.

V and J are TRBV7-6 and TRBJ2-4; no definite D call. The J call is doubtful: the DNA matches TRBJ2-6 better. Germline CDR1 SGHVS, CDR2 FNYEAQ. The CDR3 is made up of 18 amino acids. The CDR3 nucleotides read TGTGCCAGCAGCTTATTGGCGCCCCTGAGCTCTGGGGCCAACGTCCTGACTTTC. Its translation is CASSLLAPLSSGANVLTF.

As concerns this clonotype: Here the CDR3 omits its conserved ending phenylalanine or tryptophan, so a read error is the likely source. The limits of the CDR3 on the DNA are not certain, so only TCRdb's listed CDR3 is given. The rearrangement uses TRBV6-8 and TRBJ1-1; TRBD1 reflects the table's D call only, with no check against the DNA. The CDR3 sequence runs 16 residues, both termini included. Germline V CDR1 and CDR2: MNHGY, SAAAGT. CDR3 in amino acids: CASEGGLGGYTFGSAP.

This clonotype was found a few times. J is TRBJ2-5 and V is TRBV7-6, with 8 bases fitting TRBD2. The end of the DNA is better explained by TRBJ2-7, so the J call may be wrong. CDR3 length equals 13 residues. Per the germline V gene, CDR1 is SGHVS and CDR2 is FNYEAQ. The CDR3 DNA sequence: TGTGCCAGCAGCTTAAAAAGCGGGAGCGAGCAGTACTTC. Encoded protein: CASSLKSGSEQYF.

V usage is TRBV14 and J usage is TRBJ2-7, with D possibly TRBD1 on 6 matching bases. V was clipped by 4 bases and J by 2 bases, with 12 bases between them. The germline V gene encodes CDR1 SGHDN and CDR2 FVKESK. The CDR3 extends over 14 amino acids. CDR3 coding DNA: TGTGCCAGCAGCCCCCGGGACACCACCTACGAGCAGTACTTC. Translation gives CASSPRDTTYEQYF.

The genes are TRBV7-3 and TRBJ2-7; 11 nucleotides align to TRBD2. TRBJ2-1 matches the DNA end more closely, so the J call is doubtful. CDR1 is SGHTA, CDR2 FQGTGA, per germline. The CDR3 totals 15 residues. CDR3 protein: CASSKLAGVMDEQFF. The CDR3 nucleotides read TGTGCCAGCAGCAAACTAGCGGGAGTTATGGATGAGCAGTTCTTC.